The rows below give T cell receptor beta chains drawn from one sample of a study of cytomegalovirus exposure and HLA in healthy donors. Repertoires were generated with immunoSEQ multiplex PCR, while TCRdb's copy carries only in-frame clones and drops some. The table has about 98,000 clones, around 90% seen once. The material sequenced was PBMCs. All receptors derive from a woman aged 25-40 years in good health and CMV-seronegative. Both conserved end residues are part of each CDR3. A D gene is named only where the DNA matches it firmly. Size tells how often a clone was seen (once, few, many) or the class of an expanded clone, and some rows leave it out.

v_call	j_call	cdr3_length	clone_size	d_call	cdr3_aa	cdr3_nt
TRBV29-1	TRBJ1-2	14	.	TRBD1	CSAHRGQASNGYTF	TGCAGCGCCCACAGGGGACAGGCTTCTAATGGCTACACCTTC
TRBV7-3	TRBJ2-3	14	.	TRBD1	CASSLPGGVDTQYF	TGTGCCAGCAGCTTACCAGGGGGAGTCGATACGCAGTATTTT
TRBV10-3	TRBJ2-1	12	.	TRBD1	CAIRTGGNEQFF	TGTGCCATCAGGACAGGGGGCAATGAGCAGTTCTTC
TRBV11-3	TRBJ2-1	15	.	.	CASSSRTGNPNEQFF	TGTGCCAGCAGCTCTCGAACAGGGAACCCCAATGAGCAGTTCTTC
TRBV28	TRBJ2-1	18	.	TRBD2	CASSRLAGGPVIYNEQFF	TGTGCCAGCAGCAGACTAGCGGGAGGGCCGGTTATCTACAATGAGCAGTTCTTC
TRBV4-2	TRBJ2-7	15	.	TRBD1	CASSQHRGQSYEQYF	TGTGCCAGCAGCCAACACAGGGGGCAGTCCTACGAGCAGTACTTC
TRBV11-2	TRBJ1-2	14	.	.	CASSLLAGHRRDAF	TGTGCCAGCAGCTTATTAGCGGGACACCGAAGAGATGCCTTC
TRBV6-1	TRBJ1-3	14	.	.	CASSEVTSGNTIYF	TGTGCCAGCTCGGAGGTTACCTCTGGAAACACCATATATTTT
TRBV18	TRBJ2-5	15	.	TRBD1	CASSLTGGGQETQYF	TGTGCCAGCTCGCTTACAGGGGGCGGCCAAGAGACCCAGTACTTC
TRBV9	TRBJ1-1	15	.	.	CASSPSRFDSREAFF	TGTGCCAGCAGCCCTTCCAGATTTGACAGCCGTGAAGCTTTCTTT
TRBV18	TRBJ2-7	14	.	TRBD2	CASSPPAGGDEQYF	TGTGCCAGCTCACCACCAGCGGGAGGTGACGAGCAGTACTTC
TRBV19	TRBJ1-1	15	.	TRBD1	CASSIGGTGKTEAFF	TGTGCCAGTAGTATAGGCGGGACAGGGAAAACTGAAGCTTTCTTT
TRBV2	TRBJ2-1	14	.	.	CASSEGGRANEQFF	TGTGCCAGCAGTGAAGGAGGCAGGGCCAATGAGCAGTTCTTC
TRBV9	TRBJ2-1	14	once	.	CASSVGTWDNEQFF	TGTGCCAGCAGCGTGGGCACTTGGGACAATGAGCAGTTCTTC
TRBV15	TRBJ1-4	16	.	.	CATSRDSQGREEKLFF	TGTGCCACCAGCAGAGATTCGCAGGGCCGTGAAGAAAAACTGTTTTTT
TRBV7-8	TRBJ2-1	19	.	.	CASSRLGQGDSGRKGEQFF	TGTGCCAGCAGCCGACTGGGACAGGGGGATAGCGGGAGGAAGGGTGAGCAGTTCTTC
TRBV6-1	TRBJ1-2	16	.	TRBD1	CASSEPQGANNYGYTF	TGTGCCAGCAGTGAACCCCAGGGGGCAAATAACTATGGCTACACCTTC
TRBV21-1	TRBJ1-5	13	.	.	CASPDRGNQPQHF	TGTGCCAGCCCCGACAGGGGAAATCAGCCCCAGCATTTT
TRBV10-1	TRBJ2-7	14	once	TRBD2	CASSEAGRHYEQYF	TGCGCCAGCAGTGAAGCGGGGAGACACTACGAGCAGTACTTC
TRBV7-9	TRBJ1-2	16	.	TRBD1	CASSRGDRVSGYGYTF	TGTGCCAGCAGCCGGGGGGACAGGGTTTCGGGCTATGGCTACACCTTC
TRBV7-2	TRBJ1-1	13	.	.	CASSLGGFTEAFF	TGTGCCAGCAGCTTAGGGGGCTTCACTGAAGCTTTCTTT
TRBV7-9	TRBJ1-5	13	few	.	CASSEGVTQPQHF	TGTGCCAGCAGCGAAGGGGTTACTCAGCCCCAGCATTTT
TRBV10-2	TRBJ2-7	13	.	.	CASSGQWGYEQYF	TGCGCCAGCAGTGGACAGTGGGGCTACGAGCAGTACTTC
TRBV6-5	TRBJ1-1	16	once	.	CASSLRTTGVNTEAFF	TGTGCCAGCAGTTTACGGACGACAGGCGTGAACACTGAAGCTTTCTTT
TRBV9	TRBJ2-2	16	.	.	CASSVAAGLNTGELFF	TGTGCCAGCAGCGTAGCTGCAGGACTTAACACCGGGGAGCTGTTTTTT
TRBV6-5	TRBJ1-4	14	.	TRBD1	CASSLTGVNEKLFF	TGTGCCAGCAGTCTGACAGGGGTTAATGAAAAACTGTTTTTT
TRBV5-3	TRBJ1-2	13	.	.	CARSFKGFYGYTF	TGTGCCAGAAGCTTTAAGGGGTTCTATGGCTACACCTTC
TRBV13	TRBJ2-5	15	.	.	CASSPDTAGRKTQYF	TGTGCCAGCAGCCCCGATACAGCAGGGCGAAAGACCCAGTACTTC
TRBV5-1	TRBJ2-7	14	once	TRBD2	CASRTVLAGTEQYF	TGCGCCAGCAGGACAGTTCTAGCGGGCACCGAGCAGTACTTC
TRBV5-1	TRBJ2-5	14	.	.	CASSPAAPGETQYF	TGCGCCAGCAGCCCCGCGGCCCCGGGAGAGACCCAGTACTTC
TRBV10-3	TRBJ1-3	14	.	.	CAISETTRRNTIYF	TGTGCCATCAGTGAAACAACACGAAGAAACACCATATATTTT
TRBV2	TRBJ2-3	13	.	.	CASSENTLDTQYF	TGTGCCAGCAGTGAAAACACCTTGGATACGCAGTATTTT